This T cell receptor (beta chain) emerged from a study of T-cell memory formation after mild COVID-19. CDR1 is SNHLY, CDR2 FYNNEI, per germline. CDR3 length: 15 residues. The V end was cut by 6 bases, the J end by 0 bases, with 12 bases between. This clonotype was found a few times. TCRdb recomputed calls from the 5' RACE reads with MiXCR, one row per CDR3 protein. This repertoire shows about 260,000 distinct CDR3 sequences, about 16% found once; its top ten account for roughly 20%. The clonotype originates from a man between 18 and 35 years old who had mild COVID-19 (a few samples of this study predate the infection). Cell type and time point are not known. What was sequenced was PBMCs or a T cell subset sorted from them (not recorded which). The rearrangement joins TRBV2 to TRBJ1-5; the D is unclear. CDR3 residues: CASRPTTNSNQPQHF. CDR3 nucleotide sequence: TGTGCCAGCAGGCCAACGACAAATAGCAATCAGCCCCAGCATTTT.